The next 18 T cell receptor beta chains were all read from a single sample in a study of CD8 T cells in Susac syndrome (dated by TCRdb to between 2017 and 2020). Library preparation employed the immunoSEQ multiplex PCR assay. RNA was extracted using the RNeasy kit, and about 0.45 to 1 microgram was reverse transcribed with random hexamers. Using fastp at Q25 and MiXCR, TCRdb reprocessed the public reads and kept productive beta chains. Rows merge per CDR3 protein into single entries with the most common DNA and genes. This sample holds around 110,000 distinct CDR3 sequences; around 94% were observed only once. The ten largest clones add up to around 0.4% of the sample. Sequenced input: CD8+ T cells from PBMCs. These receptors originate from a human donor with Susac syndrome.

The chain uses TRBV20-1 and TRBJ2-2; 8 positions agree with TRBD1. The trim removed 4 bases at V and 6 bases at J, leaving 1 base unmatched. Germline-derived CDR1 and CDR2 are DFQATT and SNEGSKA (reference sequence). The CDR3 has 12 residues. The CDR3: CSAKQGAGELFF. The CDR3 DNA reads as TGCAGTGCTAAACAGGGGGCCGGGGAGCTGTTTTTT.

The table lists this clonotype with a count of one. The V and J genes are TRBV7-2 and TRBJ1-2, with D possibly matching TRBD1 (5 bases). Germline CDR1 reads SGHTA; CDR2 reads FQGNSA. The CDR3 consists of 12 residues. Deletions cut 6 bases from V and 8 bases from J, with 13 bases between. The chain's CDR3 is CASSNLGDGYTF. The CDR3 bases are TGTGCCAGCAGTAACCTTGGGGACGGCTACACCTTC.

The chain couples TRBV7-9 to TRBJ2-7; D perhaps matches TRBD1 (6 bases). CDR3 size: 15 residues. The V gene's germline CDR1 is SEHNR and CDR2 FQNEAQ (reference sequence). Trimming pared 5 bases from V and 3 bases from J, leaving 17 bases between. The CDR3 loop is CASSVDRSRNYEQYF. CDR3 DNA sequence: TGTGCCAGCAGCGTAGACAGGAGCAGGAACTACGAGCAGTACTTC.

The chain links TRBV19 to TRBJ1-5; a possible D gene is TRBD1 (5 bases). CDR1 is LNHDA and CDR2 is SQIVND in the germline V gene (reference sequence). The CDR3 consists of 14 residues. Deletions cut 9 bases from V and 2 bases from J, with 14 bases between. The CDR3 region has the DNA TGTGCCAGCAACCCGGGGGACGGCAATCAGCCCCAGCATTTT. Its translation is CASNPGDGNQPQHF.

J is TRBJ1-1 and V is TRBV9, with a weak D call TRBD1 (6 bases). With 4 bases removed from V and 6 bases from J, the gap between germline ends came to 10 bases. The CDR3 has 12 residues. In germline, CDR1 is SGDLS, CDR2 YYNGEE. CDR3 nucleotide sequence: TGTGCCAGCAGCTCCACAGGGCCTGAAGCTTTCTTT. Translation: CASSSTGPEAFF.

The V and J genes are TRBV20-1 and TRBJ1-6, with 8 nucleotides matching TRBD1. The junction had 8 bases not matched to a gene; V was cut back by 3 bases and J by 7 bases. The CDR3 is 15 residues long. CDR1 and CDR2 from the germline V gene are DFQATT and SNEGSKA (reference sequence). CDR3 coding DNA: TGCAGTGCTAGGCCTCGGACAGGGCACAATTCACCCCTCCACTTT. It codes for CSARPRTGHNSPLHF.

V is TRBV29-1 and J is TRBJ2-7, with 9 nucleotides matching TRBD2. In germline, CDR1 is SQVTM, CDR2 ANQGSEA. V shed 4 bases, J shed 2 bases, and the junction held 0 bases outside the gene matches. The CDR3 sequence is 12 residues long. CDR3: CSVGLAAYEQYF. Here the CDR3 DNA reads TGCAGCGTTGGACTAGCGGCCTACGAGCAGTACTTC.

The chain joins TRBV29-1 to TRBJ2-2; D not certain. The V end lost 5 bases, the J end lost 0 bases, and 7 bases lay between the germline ends. Germline assignment: CDR1 SQVTM and CDR2 ANQGSEA. This CDR3 has 13 amino acids. As DNA, the CDR3 is TGCAGCGTTAAAACAACGAACACCGGGGAGCTGTTTTTT. Residues: CSVKTTNTGELFF.

The chain carries TRBV5-6 and TRBJ1-2; 8 bases align to TRBD1. The CDR3 is 15 residues long. The germline gives CDR1 SGHDT, CDR2 YYEEEE. V shed 4 bases and J 4 bases; nucleotides not matched to a gene: 9. The CDR3 DNA reads as TGTGCCAGCAGCATCGGACAGGGAGGGATCTATGGCTACACCTTC. Translating it yields CASSIGQGGIYGYTF.

V and J are TRBV20-1 and TRBJ2-2, with D possibly TRBD1 on 8 matching bases. Trimming stripped 6 bases from V and 6 bases from J, with 20 bases between. CDR1 DFQATT and CDR2 SNEGSKA come from the germline V gene (reference sequence). The CDR3 runs 15 residues. CDR3 bases: TGCAGTGCCCCAGCAGGGGGCGGGAGATCCGGGGAGCTGTTTTTT. Amino acids: CSAPAGGGRSGELFF.

This chain uses TRBV19 with TRBJ1-3, with unresolved D. Germline lookup yields CDR1 LNHDA and CDR2 SQIVND (reference sequence). The V and J ends lost 5 bases and 4 bases respectively, with 3 bases between them. The length of the CDR3 is 11 residues. DNA of the CDR3: TGTGCCAGTAGTGCGGGAAACACCATATATTTT. This translates into CASSAGNTIYF.

The chain employs TRBV2 and TRBJ2-3, with TRBD2 identical over 9 bases. The CDR3 consists of 15 residues. Germline V gene lookup returns CDR1 SNHLY and CDR2 FYNNEI. The trim removed 11 bases at V and 5 bases at J, leaving 14 bases unmatched. The CDR3 sequence is CAGPPAGGPEDTQYF. The DNA for the CDR3 is TGTGCCGGACCCCCCGCGGGGGGGCCTGAAGATACGCAGTATTTT.

The chain joins TRBV11-1 to TRBJ2-7, with D unresolved. This CDR3 contains 13 residues. Germline CDR1 reads SGHAT; CDR2 reads FQDESV (reference sequence). V lost 5 bases to trimming and J lost 3 bases, with 11 bases between them. The CDR3 DNA follows: TGTGCCAGCAGCCTACTCGACGGCTACGAGCAGTACTTC. This sequence encodes CASSLLDGYEQYF.

This clonotype was recorded only once. This chain uses TRBV29-1 with TRBJ2-7, with D maybe TRBD2 (6 bases). Trimming removed 3 bases from V and 0 bases from J, with 15 bases in between. Germline CDR1 reads SQVTM; CDR2 reads ANQGSEA. The CDR3 contains 15 residues. The CDR3 nucleotides are TGCAGCGTTGAGTGGAGGGGTAGCCTCTCCTACGAGCAGTACTTC. This codes for CSVEWRGSLSYEQYF.

The chain joins TRBV5-6 to TRBJ1-2, with D possibly matching TRBD1 (5 bases). The ends were cut back, 4 bases at V and 4 bases at J, with 20 bases in the middle. The CDR3 is made up of 16 amino acids. Germline V gene data show CDR1 as SGHDT and CDR2 as YYEEEE. The chain's CDR3 is CASSETAGGTSYGYTF. For the CDR3, the DNA is TGTGCCAGCAGCGAAACCGCGGGCGGGACGTCCTATGGCTACACCTTC.

V is TRBV4-2 and J is TRBJ2-5; perhaps TRBD2 as D (6 bases). The CDR3 is 17 amino acids. V was cut by 0 bases and J by 2 bases, with 16 bases left in between. Germline V gene lookup returns CDR1 LGHNA and CDR2 YNFKEQ. The CDR3 is CASSQDGPAGRQETQYF. DNA of the CDR3: TGTGCCAGCAGCCAAGACGGACCGGCGGGGAGGCAAGAGACCCAGTACTTC.

The V call is TRBV12-5, the J call TRBJ2-3; D is ambiguous. CDR1 is LGHNT and CDR2 is FRNRAP in the germline V gene. This CDR3 comprises 11 residues. The V and J ends lost 4 bases and 14 bases respectively, with 13 bases between them. Here the CDR3 reads CASGSSWLLYF. CDR3 bases: TGTGCTAGTGGTTCGTCCTGGCTTCTGTATTTT.

This chain uses TRBV27 with TRBJ1-2; D is ambiguous. The CDR3 covers 14 residues. Looked up from germline, CDR1 is MNHEY and CDR2 is SMNVEV (reference sequence). V was pared by 0 bases and J by 7 bases, with 12 bases between. The CDR3 sequence: CASSLSMRAAGYTF. In DNA form, the CDR3 reads TGTGCCAGCAGTTTATCGATGAGGGCGGCTGGCTACACCTTC.